This TCR beta chain comes out of a study of read filtering for tumor transcriptome and immune sequencing (TCRdb year 2020). In the study overall: The cohort consisted of 17 to 20 male and around 14 female patients, with a mean age of about 66 years and an age range of roughly 47 to 90. Under revised international staging, about 8 patients fell into R-ISS I, 15 or so into R-ISS II and about seven into R-ISS III. Whole-transcriptome libraries were prepared with the TruSeq RNA Access Library Prep Kit after DNase treatment. Per sample, about 4.05 to 11 million TCR-region mapped reads were obtained with IR-seq, compared with only roughly 80 to 1273 with RNA-seq. Using the same bone marrow samples, the study ran both targeted immune repertoire sequencing and bulk whole-transcriptome sequencing and then compared the TCR repertoires from each method. One of the main goals was to work out a read-filtering strategy for immune repertoire data, in particular whether clonotypes backed by only a single read should be removed.

TCR libraries were constructed from approximately 360 ng RNA using the Immunoverse kit, and molecular barcoded adaptors covering alpha/delta and beta/gamma chains were employed. The same RNA used for transcriptome sequencing was used for TCR library preparation. Sequencing of the TCR libraries was done on an Illumina HiSeq 4000 with 2 x 150 cycles. The paper's processing steps were these. With MiXCR, TCR reads were aligned to human V, D, J and C references and assembled into CDR3 clonotypes, with quality filtering and error correction included. The tcR package in R was used for analysis of clonotype counts and gene usage diversity. For inspection of raw mapping reads, RNA-seq reads were mapped by STAR aligner version 2.5.3a onto GRCh37 of the human genome. To test how sequencing depth affected the clonotypes detected, IR-seq fastq files were randomly downsampled with Seqtk 1.3. The public reads were reprocessed in TCRdb via fastp at Q25 and MiXCR, keeping in-frame beta chains. Every distinct CDR3 protein forms one entry, paired with its most common genes and DNA. TCRdb assigned the V and J calls; the authors' analysis was not used. The sample profile shows more than 30,000 distinct CDR3 sequences; roughly an eighth of them were found once. The ten most abundant clones make up less than 40% of the sample.

On this clonotype: What antigen it recognizes has not been identified. This likely stems from a read error, as it lies one base from a far larger clone.

Each patient had bone marrow sampled at the time of active disease. Isolation of bone marrow mononuclear cells was performed by Ficoll-Hypaque density gradient centrifugation. CD138-negative cells were obtained by negative selection after labeling with CD138 magnetic microbeads on a MACS separator, removing myeloma plasma cells. Flow cytometry with CD138 antibodies on an Attune NxT was used to check how pure the isolated cells were. Total RNA was extracted using TRIzol reagent and was quantified on a NanoDrop spectrophotometer. Paired RNA-seq and IR-seq were performed on each patient's CD138-negative bone marrow sample. Looking up the germline V gene yields CDR1 MNHEY and CDR2 SVGAGI. V drops 5 bases and J drops 2 bases, leaving 13 bases in between. The CDR3, from cysteine to phenylalanine, totals 14 residues. Only the CDR3 DNA is retained, 42 bases long and in frame from the first base. Broad study findings and their caveats: The correlation between IR-seq and RNA-seq shared clonotype proportions was increased by removal of single-read clonotypes. Single-read clonotypes made up about 82% of clonotypes but only 3.5% to 4.5% of total reads in IR-seq, compared with around 70% of clonotypes and 44.6% of reads in RNA-seq. Clonotypes were captured by IR-seq at much higher depth and more reliably than by RNA-seq, and smaller IR-seq throughput was sufficient for identification of most shared clonotypes. The sorted CD138-negative fraction was composed of a mixed bone marrow immune population rather than of purified T cells.

The chain is encoded by TRBV6-5 joined to TRBJ2-7; the D segment could be TRBD2, given 5 matching bases. This clonotype was obtained from a donor aged 40 or over with multiple myeloma. Sample: a population of CD138-negative cells sorted from bone marrow. This specimen's cell subset or site label, interpreted: bone marrow mononuclear cells depleted of CD138+ plasma/myeloma cells by negative magnetic selection. The CDR3 protein is CASSTGKATYEQYF. The DNA reads TGTGCCAGCAGTACGGGAAAAGCTACCTACGAGCAGTACTTC.